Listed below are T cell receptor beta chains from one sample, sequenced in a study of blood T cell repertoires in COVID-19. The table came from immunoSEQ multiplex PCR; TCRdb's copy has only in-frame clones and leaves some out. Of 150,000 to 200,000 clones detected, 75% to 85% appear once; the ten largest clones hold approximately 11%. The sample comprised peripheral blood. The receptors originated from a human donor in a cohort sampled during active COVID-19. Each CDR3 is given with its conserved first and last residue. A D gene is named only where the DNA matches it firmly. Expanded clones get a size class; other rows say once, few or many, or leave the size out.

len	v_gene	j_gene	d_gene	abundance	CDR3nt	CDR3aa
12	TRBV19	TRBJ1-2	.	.	TGTGCCAGTACAGCGGGGATCGGGGGCTACACCTTC	CASTAGIGGYTF
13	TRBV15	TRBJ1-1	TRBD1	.	TGTGCCTCACGACAGGGGGTGAACACTGAAGCTTTCTTT	CASRQGVNTEAFF
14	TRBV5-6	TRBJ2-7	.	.	TGTGCCAGCAGCTCACGGGGGAGCTCCTACGAGCAGTACTTC	CASSSRGSSYEQYF
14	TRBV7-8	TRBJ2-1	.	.	TGTGCCAGCAGCTTAGGGACTAATCGCTATGAGCAGTTCTTC	CASSLGTNRYEQFF
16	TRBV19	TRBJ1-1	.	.	TGTGCCAGTAGTATGGCCTTCGCCAGGGCGAACACTGAAGCTTTCTTT	CASSMAFARANTEAFF
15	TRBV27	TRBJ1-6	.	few	TGTGCCAGCAGCCCCGTTCAGGCTTCGAATTCACCCCTCCACTTT	CASSPVQASNSPLHF
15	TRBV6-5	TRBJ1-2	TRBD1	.	TGTGCCAGCACCCAACTCGGGACAGGGGGATATGGCTACACCTTC	CASTQLGTGGYGYTF
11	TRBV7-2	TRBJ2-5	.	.	TGTGCCAGCAGCTCAACTACAACCCAGTACTTC	CASSSTTTQYF
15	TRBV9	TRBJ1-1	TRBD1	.	TGTGCCAGCAGCGCCCGACAGGGAAAGTTCACTGAAGCTTTCTTT	CASSARQGKFTEAFF
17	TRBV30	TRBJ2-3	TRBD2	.	TGTGCCTGGAGTGTACGAGGGGGCGGGAGGGCCCTTCATACGCAGTATTTT	CAWSVRGGGRALHTQYF
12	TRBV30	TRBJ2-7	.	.	TGTGCCTGGTCCGGGGAGGCGGACGAGCAGTACTTC	CAWSGEADEQYF
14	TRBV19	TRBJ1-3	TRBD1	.	TGTGCCAGTAGTGACAGGGGCCTCGGAAACACCATATATTTT	CASSDRGLGNTIYF
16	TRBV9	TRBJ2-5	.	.	TGTGCCAGCAGCCCAAGGGCAGGGGCCTTACAAGAGACCCAGTACTTC	CASSPRAGALQETQYF
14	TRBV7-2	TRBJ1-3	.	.	TGTGCCAGTACGTCAGGGTCTTCTGGAAACACCATATATTTT	CASTSGSSGNTIYF
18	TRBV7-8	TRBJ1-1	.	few	TGTGCCAGCAGCCCCCGGGACACGTCCTCCTTTATGGGCACTGAAGCTTTCTTT	CASSPRDTSSFMGTEAFF
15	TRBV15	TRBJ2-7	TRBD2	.	TGTGCCACCAGCAGAGATCAGGACGGGAGGCCCGAGCAGTACTTC	CATSRDQDGRPEQYF
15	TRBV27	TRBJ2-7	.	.	TGTGCCAGCAGTTTGGCAGGGCCCTTTGGCTACGAGCAGTACTTC	CASSLAGPFGYEQYF
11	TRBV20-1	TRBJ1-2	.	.	TGCAGTGCTAGGACAGACTATGGCTACACCTTC	CSARTDYGYTF
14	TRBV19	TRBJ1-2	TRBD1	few	TGTGCCAGTAGCAAGACTGGGACAGGAAATGGCTACACCTTC	CASSKTGTGNGYTF
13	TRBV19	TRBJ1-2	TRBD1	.	TGTGCCAGTAGTACGACAGGGAACTATGGCTACACCTTC	CASSTTGNYGYTF
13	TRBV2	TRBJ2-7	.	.	TGTGCCAGCGGAGGGGACCGCTCCTACGAGCAGTACTTC	CASGGDRSYEQYF
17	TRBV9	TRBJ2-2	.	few	TGTGCCAGCAGCCCCCACATAGGGGGTCGTAGCACCGGGGAGCTGTTTTTT	CASSPHIGGRSTGELFF
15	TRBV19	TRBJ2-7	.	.	TGTGCCAGTAGTATCGAGGGGGTTCGTGGCTACGAGCAGTACTTC	CASSIEGVRGYEQYF